This T cell receptor (beta chain) was identified during a study of cytomegalovirus exposure and HLA in healthy donors. Study-level points and caveats: Further analysis, carried out later, found HLA-associated TCR beta chains more clonally expanded than equally common other chains. Judged likely to be a sequencing artifact was a cluster of highly shared sequence variants.

The PCR contained 60 Vbeta and 13 Jbeta primers. Profiled with immunoSEQ multiplex PCR; TCRdb holds only in-frame clones, not every one. The table includes roughly 100,000 clones, about 75% detected once. On this clone: Its matching antigen is unknown.

Germline V gene sequence: CDR1 SEHNR, CDR2 FQNEAQ (reference sequence). V was pared by 2 bases and J by 10 bases, with 12 bases between. This CDR3 has 13 residues. Sequences were obtained from PBMCs. V gene TRBV7-9 combines with J gene TRBJ1-3; D may be TRBD1 (5 bases). The sequence was collected from a male donor in good health and CMV-seropositive. CDR3 loop: CASSLMLAGTIYF. The CDR3 bases are TGTGCCAGCAGCTTAATGTTGGCAGGGACCATATATTTT.